This T cell receptor (beta chain) emerged from a study of blood T cell repertoires in COVID-19. At the level of the study: Specimens from acute and convalescent COVID-19 originated in the United States, Italy and Spain.

Germline V gene data show CDR1 as SQVTM and CDR2 as ANQGSEA. Losses at the gene ends were 4 bases for V and 8 bases for J; bases not matched to a gene: 6. There are 14 residues in the CDR3. Measured with immunoSEQ multiplex PCR; TCRdb has only the in-frame clones, and not every one. The top ten clones hold roughly 2% of a sample with about 400,000 clones, approximately 85% of them seen once. The TCR was taken from a woman aged 40 to 50 with acute COVID-19. The sample consisted of PBMCs or T cells enriched from blood (not recorded which). The rearrangement links TRBV29-1 to TRBJ2-1, with 12 bases aligning to TRBD2. For the CDR3, the DNA is TGCAGCGTTGTCCTAGCGGGGGGGCCCCATGAGCAGTTCTTC. Its translation is CSVVLAGGPHEQFF.